The entry below gives a single T cell receptor (beta chain) sequence along with its context. Trimming pared 6 bases from V and 0 bases from J, leaving 21 bases between. CDR1 is SQVTM, CDR2 ANQGSEA, per germline. This CDR3 has 17 residues. TCRdb's table, derived via immunoSEQ multiplex PCR, lists solely in-frame clones and lacks some. The sample yields around 70,000 clones, more than 75% seen once. This specimen belongs to a study of blood T cell repertoires in COVID-19. This clonotype was sampled from a human donor in a cohort sampled during active COVID-19. The sample comprised peripheral blood. The chain carries TRBV29-1 and TRBJ1-3, with TRBD1 as a possible D gene (6 bases). Here the CDR3 reads CSVAQEQGWYSGNTIYF. CDR3 in DNA: TGCAGCGTCGCTCAGGAACAGGGTTGGTACTCTGGAAACACCATATATTTT.